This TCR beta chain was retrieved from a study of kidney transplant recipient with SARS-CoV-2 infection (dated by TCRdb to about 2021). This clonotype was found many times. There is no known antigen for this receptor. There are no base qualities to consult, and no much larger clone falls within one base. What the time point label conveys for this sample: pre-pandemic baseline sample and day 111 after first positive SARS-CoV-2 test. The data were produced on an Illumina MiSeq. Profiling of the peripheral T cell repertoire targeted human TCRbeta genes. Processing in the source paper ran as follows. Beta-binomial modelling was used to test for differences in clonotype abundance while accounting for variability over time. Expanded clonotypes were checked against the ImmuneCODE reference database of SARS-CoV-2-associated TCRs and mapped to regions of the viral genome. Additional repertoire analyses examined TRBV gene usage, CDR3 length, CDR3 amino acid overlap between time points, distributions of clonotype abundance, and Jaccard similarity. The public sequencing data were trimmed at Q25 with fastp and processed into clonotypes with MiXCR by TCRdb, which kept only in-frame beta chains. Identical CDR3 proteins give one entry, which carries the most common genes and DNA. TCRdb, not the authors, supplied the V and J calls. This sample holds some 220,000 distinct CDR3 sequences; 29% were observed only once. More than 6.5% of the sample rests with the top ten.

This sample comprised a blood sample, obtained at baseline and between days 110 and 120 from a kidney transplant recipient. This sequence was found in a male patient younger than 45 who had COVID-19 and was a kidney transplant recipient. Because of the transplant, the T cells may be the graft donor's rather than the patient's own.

The bases read TGTGCCAGCAGTGAAGCGCTTGGGACAGGGGAGGAAAAACTGTTTTTT. It encodes CASSEALGTGEEKLFF. In this chain, TRBV6-1 is recombined with TRBJ1-4, with 10 central nucleotides matching TRBD1. Trimming leaves V shorter by 0 bases and J shorter by 8 bases, with the junction holding 6 bases beyond the gene matches. According to the germline V gene, CDR1 reads MNHNS and CDR2 reads SASEGT. The cysteine opens and the phenylalanine closes a CDR3 of 16 amino acids. The retained sequence is limited to the CDR3, 48 bases, with the frame set at the first base.